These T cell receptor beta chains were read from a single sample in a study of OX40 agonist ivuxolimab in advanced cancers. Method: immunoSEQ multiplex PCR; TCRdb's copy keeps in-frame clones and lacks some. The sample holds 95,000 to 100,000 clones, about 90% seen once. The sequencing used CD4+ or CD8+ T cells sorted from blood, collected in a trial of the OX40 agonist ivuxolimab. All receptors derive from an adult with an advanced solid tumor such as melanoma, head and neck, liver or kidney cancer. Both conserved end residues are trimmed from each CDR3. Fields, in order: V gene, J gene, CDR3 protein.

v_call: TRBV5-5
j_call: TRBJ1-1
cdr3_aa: ASSLGQVFNTEAF

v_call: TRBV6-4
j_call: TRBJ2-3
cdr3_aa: ASSEQLDTDTQY

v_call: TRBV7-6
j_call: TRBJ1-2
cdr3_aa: ASSFRESRGYT

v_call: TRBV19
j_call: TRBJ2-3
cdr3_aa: ASRRDSANTDTQY

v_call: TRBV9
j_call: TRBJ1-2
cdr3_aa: ASSAAGRFYGYT

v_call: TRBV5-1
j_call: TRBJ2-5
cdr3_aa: ASSLMRANQETQY

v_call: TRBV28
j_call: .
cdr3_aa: ASSPSLAGGHEQY

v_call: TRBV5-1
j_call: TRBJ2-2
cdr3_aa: ASSLRSGAQAAGELF

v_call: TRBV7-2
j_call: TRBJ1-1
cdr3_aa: ASSPYTEAF

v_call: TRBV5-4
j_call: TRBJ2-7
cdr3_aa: ASSLDGTTTGEQY

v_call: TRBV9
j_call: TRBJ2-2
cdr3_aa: ASSGHNTGELF

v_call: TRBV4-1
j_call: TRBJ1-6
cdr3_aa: ASSQDSTGGSNSPLH

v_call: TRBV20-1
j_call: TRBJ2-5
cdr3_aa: SHRKETQY

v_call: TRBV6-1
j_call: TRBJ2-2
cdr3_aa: ASSWDRDVGELF

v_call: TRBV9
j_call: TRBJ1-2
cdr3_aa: ASSPGTGTVSYYGYT

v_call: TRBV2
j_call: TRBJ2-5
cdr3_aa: ASNRGQETQY

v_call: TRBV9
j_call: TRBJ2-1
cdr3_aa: ASSVGTFDNEQF

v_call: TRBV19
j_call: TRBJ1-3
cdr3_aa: ASRITGFPGNTIY

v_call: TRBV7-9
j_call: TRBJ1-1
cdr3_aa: ASSSWTAEAF

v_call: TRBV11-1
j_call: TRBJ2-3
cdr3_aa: ASSHRGEDTQY

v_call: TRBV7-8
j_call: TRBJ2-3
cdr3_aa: ASSLDRSTDTQY

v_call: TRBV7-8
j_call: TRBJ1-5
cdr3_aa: ASSLTGGNQPQH

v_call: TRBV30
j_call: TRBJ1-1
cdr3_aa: AWTLTGGKTEAF

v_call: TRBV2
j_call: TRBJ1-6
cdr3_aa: ASSIGQINNSPLH

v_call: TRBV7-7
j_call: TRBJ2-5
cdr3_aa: ASSLGLAGGMETQY

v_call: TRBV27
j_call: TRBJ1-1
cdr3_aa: ASSLRTGGAVNTEAF

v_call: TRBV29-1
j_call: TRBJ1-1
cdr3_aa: SVAGGAANTEAF

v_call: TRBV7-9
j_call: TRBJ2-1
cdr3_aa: ASSYPQFSGSSYNEQF

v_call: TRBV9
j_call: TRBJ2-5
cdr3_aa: ASSNRVGEAQY